The 25 T cell receptor beta chains below were found in one sample sequenced in a study of Ad26.COV2.S vaccination and SARS-CoV-2 variants. Indicated treatment: around 19 received Ad26.COV2.S at low or high dose, single or two shots; roughly five received placebo; per-sample allocation not given. Collection of the samples took place on day 63 after the first injection of vaccine or placebo. Some clones are missing from TCRdb's copy, which holds only in-frame ones; the method was immunoSEQ multiplex PCR. This sample has some 520,000 clones, with roughly 89% found just once. Specimen: peripheral blood, collected in a trial of Ad26.COV2.S vaccine versus placebo. The receptors originated from a person between 18 and 65 years old who received the Ad26.COV2.S COVID-19 vaccine or a placebo.

The rearrangement uses TRBV4-2 and TRBJ2-2; TRBD2 agrees at 9 bases. This CDR3 has 16 amino acids. Germline-derived CDR1 and CDR2 are LGHNA and YNFKEQ. V trimming: 4 bases; J trimming: 4 bases; junction bases outside the gene matches: 7. This CDR3 reads CASSPLAGEGTGELFF. The CDR3 nucleotides read TGTGCCAGCAGCCCCTTAGCGGGAGAGGGCACCGGGGAGCTGTTTTTT.

V gene TRBV29-1 combines with J gene TRBJ1-2, with no clear D. The V end lost 0 bases, the J end lost 2 bases, and 1 base lay between the germline ends. CDR1 and CDR2 (germline): SQVTM, ANQGSEA. The length of the CDR3 is 11 residues. The CDR3 here is CSVEENYGYTF. The CDR3 DNA reads TGCAGCGTTGAAGAGAACTATGGCTACACCTTC.

The chain combines TRBV18 with TRBJ2-5, with D perhaps matching TRBD1 or TRBD2 (6 bases each). The CDR3 extends over 15 amino acids. Germline CDR1 reads KGHSH; CDR2 reads LQKENI. The germline V and J ends were trimmed by 3 bases and 5 bases, with 16 bases remaining between them. In DNA form, the CDR3 reads TGTGCCAGCTCACCTCCGGGACGGGGGCAGGAGACCCAGTACTTC. This encodes CASSPPGRGQETQYF.

This clone appeared a single time. This chain links TRBV7-6 with TRBJ2-1; 11 bases map to TRBD1. Germline loops: CDR1 SGHVS, CDR2 FNYEAQ. The trim removed 4 bases at V and 1 base at J, leaving 12 bases unmatched. CDR3 length equals 19 residues. CDR3 DNA sequence: TGTGCCAGCAGCTCCCGGGACAGGGGGAAAGTAGGATCCTACAATGAGCAGTTCTTC. Translation gives CASSSRDRGKVGSYNEQFF.

V and J are TRBV15 and TRBJ2-7; D gene uncertain. CDR3 length: 15 amino acids. Germline-derived CDR1 and CDR2 are LNHNV and YYDKDF (reference sequence). The V end was cut by 0 bases, the J end by 1 base, with 10 bases between. The CDR3 DNA follows: TGTGCCACCAGCAGAGATCTACGAGATTCCTACGAGCAGTACTTC. Encoded protein: CATSRDLRDSYEQYF.

V is TRBV20-1 and J is TRBJ1-1; 7 nucleotides agree with TRBD1. This CDR3 spans 11 amino acids. V was pared by 5 bases and J by 5 bases, with 2 bases of the junction left unmatched. CDR1 is DFQATT and CDR2 is SNEGSKA in the germline V gene (reference sequence). CDR3 DNA sequence: TGCAGTGCTGGGACAGCTACTGAAGCTTTCTTT. Translating gives CSAGTATEAFF.

J is TRBJ2-1 and V is TRBV14, with TRBD2 matching over 8 bases. V was clipped by 3 bases and J by 2 bases; unmatched bases: 6. The germline V gene encodes CDR1 SGHDN and CDR2 FVKESK. The CDR3 has 16 amino acids. CDR3 nucleotide sequence: TGTGCCAGCAGCCATGCGGGGGGCCTGACCTACAATGAGCAGTTCTTC. Its protein product is CASSHAGGLTYNEQFF.

V is TRBV29-1 and J is TRBJ2-7; 7 bases are a match to TRBD1. The CDR3 has 12 residues. Germline V gene sequence: CDR1 SQVTM, CDR2 ANQGSEA. Trimming removed 6 bases from V and 3 bases from J; junction bases left unmatched: 5. The CDR3 DNA reads TGCAGCGTCGGGACAGATCACTACGAGCAGTACTTC. Translating it yields CSVGTDHYEQYF.

The chain employs TRBV9 and TRBJ2-2, with 11 nucleotides matching TRBD2. Germline CDR1 reads SGDLS; CDR2 reads YYNGEE. V lost 3 bases and J lost 7; bases outside the gene matches: 5. CDR3 length equals 15 residues. CDR3: CASSGTSGWGGELFF. CDR3 DNA sequence: TGTGCCAGCAGCGGGACTAGCGGGTGGGGCGGGGAGCTGTTTTTT.

The rearrangement uses TRBV27 and TRBJ1-5; D uncertain. The V gene lost 1 base and the J gene lost 1 base, with 8 bases spanning the gap. Germline loops: CDR1 MNHEY, CDR2 SMNVEV (reference sequence). This CDR3 has 15 residues. CDR3 residues: CASSLLGRSNQPQHF. The CDR3 nucleotides are TGTGCCAGCAGTTTATTGGGTCGGAGCAATCAGCCCCAGCATTTT.

This sequence joins TRBV2 and TRBJ1-4; D remains unclear. This CDR3 is 14 amino acids long. Germline lookup yields CDR1 SNHLY and CDR2 FYNNEI. V gave up 6 bases and J gave up 4 bases, with 12 bases separating them. The CDR3 nucleotides are TGTGCCAGCAGAGTGTATGGGGTTAATGAAAAACTGTTTTTT. Translated, it gives CASRVYGVNEKLFF.

The V gene is TRBV19, the J gene TRBJ2-7; unclear D gene. The CDR3 contains 14 residues. Trimming shortened V by 5 bases and J by 0 bases, and 11 bases separated the two germline ends. CDR1 is LNHDA, CDR2 SQIVND, per germline (reference sequence). CDR3 in DNA: TGTGCCAGTAGTGAACATCAGAGCTCCTACGAGCAGTACTTC. Translation: CASSEHQSSYEQYF.

This clone showed up just a few times. This sequence joins TRBV4-2 and TRBJ2-7, with 7 bases lining up with TRBD2. With V trimmed by 5 bases and J by 1 base, 11 bases remained unmatched. Germline V gene sequence: CDR1 LGHNA, CDR2 YNFKEQ. The length of the CDR3 is 16 residues. The CDR3 is CASSNLLARGSYEQYF. The CDR3, as DNA: TGTGCCAGCAGCAACTTACTAGCGCGTGGATCCTACGAGCAGTACTTC.

The CDR3 loop is CASSRDSPGERAGKLFF. CDR3 bases: TGTGCCAGCAGCCGGGACTCTCCAGGGGAGAGGGCGGGAAAACTGTTTTTT. The chain has TRBV7-9 and TRBJ1-4; possible D gene TRBD1, 6 bases. The CDR3 is 17 residues long. Per germline, CDR1 SEHNR and CDR2 FQNEAQ (reference sequence). Trimming took 5 bases from V and 10 from J, leaving 26 bases between them.

The chain has TRBV9 and TRBJ2-6, with D maybe TRBD2 (5 bases). The V end lost 2 bases, the J end lost 4 bases, and 7 bases lay between the germline ends. Germline V gene data show CDR1 as SGDLS and CDR2 as YYNGEE. The length of the CDR3 is 14 residues. CDR3 sequence (DNA): TGTGCCAGCAGCGTTGTAGCGGGGGCCAACGTCCTGACTTTC. Protein: CASSVVAGANVLTF.

This clone was detected once. CDR3 sequence: CASRGAGDSYEQYF. The CDR3, as DNA: TGTGCCAGCAGGGGGGCGGGAGACTCCTACGAGCAGTACTTC. This chain links TRBV6-6 with TRBJ2-7; the D gene is possibly TRBD2 (7 bases). The V end lost 6 bases, the J end lost 0 bases, and 12 bases lay between the germline ends. CDR1 MNHNY and CDR2 SVGAGI come from the germline V gene (reference sequence). The CDR3 is made up of 14 amino acids.

This chain connects TRBV28 to TRBJ2-7; unclear D gene. CDR1 and CDR2 (germline): MDHEN, SYDVKM. The CDR3 sequence is 11 residues long. Trimming pared 3 bases from V and 4 bases from J, leaving 4 bases between. This chain's CDR3 is CASSFVYEQYF. In nucleotides, the CDR3 is TGTGCCAGCAGTTTTGTATACGAGCAGTACTTC.

The chain joins TRBV13 to TRBJ2-5, with no clear D. Germline lookup yields CDR1 PRHDT and CDR2 FYEKMQ (reference sequence). V was clipped by 7 bases and J by 2 bases, with 14 bases between them. This CDR3 region has 14 residues. CDR3 in amino acids: CASTAFWGQETQYF. CDR3 nucleotide sequence: TGTGCCAGCACTGCCTTTTGGGGTCAAGAGACCCAGTACTTC.

The V call is TRBV4-3, the J call TRBJ2-3; D possibly corresponds to TRBD2 (6 bases). Germline lookup yields CDR1 LGHNA and CDR2 YSLEER. The CDR3 runs 16 residues. Trimming shortened V by 5 bases and J by 0 bases, and 15 bases separated the two germline ends. DNA for the CDR3: TGCGCCAGCAGCGACCTAGCGATTACTAGCACAGATACGCAGTATTTT. It translates to CASSDLAITSTDTQYF.

The rearrangement uses TRBV2 and TRBJ2-5; D is perhaps TRBD1 (5 bases). The CDR3 totals 14 residues. V dropped 7 bases and J dropped 5 bases, with 17 bases sitting between them. The germline V gene has CDR1 SNHLY and CDR2 FYNNEI. The chain's CDR3 is CASKGLAVGETQYF. The DNA for the CDR3 is TGTGCCAGCAAGGGGTTGGCGGTAGGGGAGACCCAGTACTTC.

V gene TRBV3-1 (or the pseudogene TRBV3-2) combines with J gene TRBJ2-4, with D possibly TRBD1 on 6 matching bases. Germline lookup yields CDR1 LGHDT and CDR2 YNNKEL (reference sequence). The CDR3 covers 14 residues. The V and J ends lost 3 bases and 0 bases respectively, with 6 bases between them. The CDR3 is CASSQDRAKNIQYF. The CDR3 DNA reads TGTGCCAGCAGCCAGGACAGAGCCAAAAACATTCAGTACTTC.

The J gene is TRBJ1-5, the V gene TRBV6-5; the D gene is possibly TRBD1 (6 bases). The germline gives CDR1 MNHEY, CDR2 SVGAGI. The CDR3 extends over 15 amino acids. Trimming pared 6 bases from V and 13 bases from J, leaving 25 bases between. The CDR3 DNA reads as TGTGCCAGCAGGCAAAACGGGGGGCGAGGCAATCCACAGCATTTT. The encoded protein is CASRQNGGRGNPQHF.

This chain joins TRBV30 and TRBJ1-5; perhaps TRBD1 as D (6 bases). Trimming took 2 bases from V and 2 from J, leaving 13 bases between them. This CDR3 contains 15 residues. CDR1 and CDR2 from the germline V gene are GTSNPN and SVGIG (reference sequence). CDR3 loop: CAWSTGQLGNQPQHF. Written as DNA, the CDR3 is TGTGCCTGGAGTACAGGACAGTTGGGCAATCAGCCCCAGCATTTT.

The chain joins TRBV7-2 to TRBJ1-3; D is possibly TRBD1 (6 bases). This CDR3 has 15 residues. The V end lost 5 bases, the J end lost 1 base, and 12 bases lay between the germline ends. Germline assignment: CDR1 SGHTA and CDR2 FQGNSA. DNA for the CDR3: TGTGCCAGCAGCCATAAAACAGGGTCTGGAAACACCATATATTTT. This translates into CASSHKTGSGNTIYF.

The chain joins TRBV9 to TRBJ2-4; D might be TRBD1 (6 bases). Looked up from germline, CDR1 is SGDLS and CDR2 is YYNGEE. V was cut by 0 bases and J by 5 bases, with 18 bases left in between. The CDR3 has 17 residues. CDR3 bases: TGTGCCAGCAGCGTAGGGACAGCTAACATGGTCCAAAACATTCAGTACTTC. Its translation is CASSVGTANMVQNIQYF.